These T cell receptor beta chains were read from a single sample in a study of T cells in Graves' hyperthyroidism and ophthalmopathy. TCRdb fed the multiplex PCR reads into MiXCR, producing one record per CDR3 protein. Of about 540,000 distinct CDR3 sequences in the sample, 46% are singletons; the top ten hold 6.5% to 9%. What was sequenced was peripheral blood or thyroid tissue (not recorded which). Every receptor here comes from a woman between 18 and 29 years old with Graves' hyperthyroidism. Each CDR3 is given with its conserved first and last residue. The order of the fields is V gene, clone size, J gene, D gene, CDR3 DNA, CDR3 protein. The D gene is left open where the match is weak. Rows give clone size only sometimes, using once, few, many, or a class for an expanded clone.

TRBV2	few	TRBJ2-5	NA	TGTGCCAGCAGAACTACAGGGTCGTGGGAGACCCAGTACTTC	CASRTTGSWETQYF
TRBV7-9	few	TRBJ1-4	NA	TGTGCCAGCAGCCAAAACGGACCGGGCCGAATTAATGAAAAACTGTTTTTT	CASSQNGPGRINEKLFF
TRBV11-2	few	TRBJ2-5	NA	TGTGCCAGCAGCTTGGGACATCTGGAGACCCAGTACTTC	CASSLGHLETQYF
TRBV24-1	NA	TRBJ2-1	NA	TGTGCCACCAGTGATTCTGCTTCGTACAATGAGCAGTTCTTC	CATSDSASYNEQFF
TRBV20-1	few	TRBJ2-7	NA	TGCAGTGCTCTTAGCCTGGGCGACTCCTACGAGCAGTACTTC	CSALSLGDSYEQYF
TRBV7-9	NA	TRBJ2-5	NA	TGTGCCTCCAGCAGCTTAGGGCAAGGAGGTAGCTACCTGCAAGAGACCCAGTACTTC	CASSSLGQGGSYLQETQYF
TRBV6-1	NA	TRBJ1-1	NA	TGTGCCAGCACCCCGGGGAGTTCGGACACTGAAGCTTTCTTT	CASTPGSSDTEAFF
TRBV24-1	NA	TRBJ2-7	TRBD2	TGTGCCACCAGTGATTCCCAGGGGACTAGCGGGAGCATCGACGAGCAGTACTTC	CATSDSQGTSGSIDEQYF
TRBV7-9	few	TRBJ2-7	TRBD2	TGCGCCAGCAGCCAAGTCGTGGGACTAGCGGAATACGAGCAGTACTTC	CASSQVVGLAEYEQYF
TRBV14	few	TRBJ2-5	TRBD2	TGTGCCAGCAGCCAAGGGACTAGACAGTACTTC	CASSQGTRQYF
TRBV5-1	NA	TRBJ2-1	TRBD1	TGCGCCACCCGGGACAGGGGAAATCGTGAGCAGTTCTTC	CATRDRGNREQFF
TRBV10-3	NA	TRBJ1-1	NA	TGTGCCAGCACCGAAGGTGGCTCCCGGGCTGAAGCTTTCTTT	CASTEGGSRAEAFF
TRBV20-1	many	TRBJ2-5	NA	TGCAGTGCCACAAACGGGAAGGAGACCCAGTACTTC	CSATNGKETQYF
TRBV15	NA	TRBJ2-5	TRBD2	TGTGCCACCAGCAGCCAAGATCCGGGGGGAGAGACCCAGTACTTC	CATSSQDPGGETQYF
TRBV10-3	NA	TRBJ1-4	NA	TGTGCCAGCAGTTACTCTATGACAGTGCCTAATGAAAAACTGTTTTTT	CASSYSMTVPNEKLFF
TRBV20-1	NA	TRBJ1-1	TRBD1	TGCAGTCACTGGACAGGGGGCACTGAAGCTTTCTTT	CSHWTGGTEAFF
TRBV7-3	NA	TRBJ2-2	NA	TGTGCCAGCAGCCCCGGACAGCAAGTGGAGCTGTTTTTT	CASSPGQQVELFF
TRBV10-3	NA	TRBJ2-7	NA	TGTGCCAGCAGTTATCTGGGCAAGAGCTATTACGAGCAGTACTTC	CASSYLGKSYYEQYF
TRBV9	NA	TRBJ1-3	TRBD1	TGTGCCAGCAGCAGGACAGGGATCGGAAACACCATATATTTT	CASSRTGIGNTIYF
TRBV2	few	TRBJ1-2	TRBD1	TGTGCCAGCAGTTTGCCGGGACAGGGGAACTATGGCTACACCTTC	CASSLPGQGNYGYTF
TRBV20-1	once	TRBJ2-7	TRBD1	TGCAGTGCTAGACATGGGACAGGATTAACCCGACCTACCTACGAGCAGTACTTC	CSARHGTGLTRPTYEQYF
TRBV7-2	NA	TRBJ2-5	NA	TGTGCCAGCAGGCCCGGACGAACAGGGAACCAAGAGACCCAGTACTTC	CASRPGRTGNQETQYF
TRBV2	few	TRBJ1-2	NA	TGTGCCAGCAGTGTAAAGGGGTTCGACTATGGCTACACCTTC	CASSVKGFDYGYTF
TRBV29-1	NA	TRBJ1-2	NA	TGCAGCGTTGTCGTCTCGAACGGCTACACCTTC	CSVVVSNGYTF
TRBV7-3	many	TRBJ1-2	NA	TGTGCCAGCAGCCCGATCTATGGCTACACCTTC	CASSPIYGYTF
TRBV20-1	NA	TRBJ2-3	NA	TGCAGTGCTAGAGTTGCTAGCACAGATACGCAGTATTTT	CSARVASTDTQYF
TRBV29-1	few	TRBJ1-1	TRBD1	TGCAGCGTTACCCGGACAGGGGCTCTCACTGAAGCTTTCTTT	CSVTRTGALTEAFF
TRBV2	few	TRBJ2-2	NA	TGTGCCAGCAGTCCGGACAGCCACACCGGGGAGCTGTTTTTT	CASSPDSHTGELFF
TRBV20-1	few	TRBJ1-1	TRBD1	TGCAGTGCTTGGGACAGTACGAACACTGAAGCTTTCTTT	CSAWDSTNTEAFF
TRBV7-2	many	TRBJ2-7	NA	TGTGCCAGCAGCCACCTTTACGAGCAGTACTTC	CASSHLYEQYF
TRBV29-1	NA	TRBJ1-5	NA	TGCAGCCTTGATGAGGGAGGTCAGCCCCAGCATTTT	CSLDEGGQPQHF
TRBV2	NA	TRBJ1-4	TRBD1	TGTGCCAGCAGTCCGACAGGGGAACGGGAAAAACTGTTTTTT	CASSPTGEREKLFF
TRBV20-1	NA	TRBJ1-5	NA	TGCAGTGCTAGTATAGGGGGGAGCAATCAGCCCCAGCATTTT	CSASIGGSNQPQHF
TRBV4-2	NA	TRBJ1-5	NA	TGTGCCAGCAGCCAAGGAGCAGCTTTTAGCAATCAGCCCCAGCATTTT	CASSQGAAFSNQPQHF
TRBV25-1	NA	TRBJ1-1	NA	TGTGCCAGCAGTGGGTCCAGTCAGGTTGTGGAGACTGAAGCTTTCTTT	CASSGSSQVVETEAFF
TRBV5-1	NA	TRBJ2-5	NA	TGCGCCAGCAGCTTGAGGGGTGGGACCCAGTACTTC	CASSLRGGTQYF
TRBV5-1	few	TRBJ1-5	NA	TGCGCCAGCAGCTTGGGAGGTGACGGGGGCAATCAGCCCCAGCATTTT	CASSLGGDGGNQPQHF